This TCR beta chain is drawn from a study of T cell responses to AZD1222 COVID-19 vaccine. Data came from immunoSEQ multiplex PCR; TCRdb stores just in-frame clones and leaves some out. The table shows 100,000 to 150,000 clones, with over 75% occurring only once. Details on this clone: The antigen remains unidentified.

Study-wide findings and caveats: Two doses of AZD1222 preceded a rise in Spike-specific TCR breadth and depth. Repertoire collection took place solely once the T cell response had peaked. Donors skewed white British and female; clonal diversity was possibly underestimated. Spike-wide vaccine-associated CD4 TCRs dominated at 160-218 and 743-854.

The specimen comprised peripheral blood, sampled on day 0 of AZD1222 vaccination. This clonotype originated in an adult in good health.

The CDR3 DNA follows: TGTGCCGCAGCGGGCCAGCTAAACACTGAAGCTTTCTTT. It codes for CAAAGQLNTEAFF. The chain joins TRBV2 to TRBJ1-1; D gene ambiguous. There are 13 residues in the CDR3. Looked up from germline, CDR1 is SNHLY and CDR2 is FYNNEI. Trimming cost V 11 bases and J 2 bases, with 15 bases left between them.